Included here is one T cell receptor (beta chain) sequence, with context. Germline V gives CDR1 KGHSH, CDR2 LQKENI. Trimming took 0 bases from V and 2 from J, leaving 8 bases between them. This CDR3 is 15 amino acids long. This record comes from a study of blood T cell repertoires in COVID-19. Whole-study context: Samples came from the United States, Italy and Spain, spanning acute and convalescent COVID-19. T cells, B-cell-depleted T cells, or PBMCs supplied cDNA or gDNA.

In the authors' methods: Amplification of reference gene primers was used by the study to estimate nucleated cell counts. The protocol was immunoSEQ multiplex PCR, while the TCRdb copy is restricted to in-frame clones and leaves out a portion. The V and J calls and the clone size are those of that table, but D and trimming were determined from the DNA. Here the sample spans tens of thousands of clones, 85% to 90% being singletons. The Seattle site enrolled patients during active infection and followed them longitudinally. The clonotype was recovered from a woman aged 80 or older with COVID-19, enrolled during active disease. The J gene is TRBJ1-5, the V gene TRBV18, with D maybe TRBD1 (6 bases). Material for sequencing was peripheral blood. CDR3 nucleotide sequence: TGTGCCAGCTCACCACCCAGACAGGGCAATCAGCCCCAGCATTTT. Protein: CASSPPRQGNQPQHF.